What follows are 28 T cell receptor beta chains derived from one specimen sequenced in a study of radiotherapy plus CTLA-4 blockade in lung cancer (dated by TCRdb to between 2018 and 2020). The library came from the immunoSEQ multiplex PCR assay. Drawn from immuneACCESS, this table holds only the in-frame rearrangements with V and J called that TCRdb kept. Clones are partly lost; checked studies trace under half to an unresolved V gene and leave the rest unexplained. This sample comprises roughly 60,000 clones, 70% to 80% of them detected only once. The top ten clonotypes cover roughly 3.1% of the sample. The input for sequencing was peripheral blood, taken from a patient treated with radiotherapy plus ipilimumab. These receptors were collected from a human donor with non-small cell lung cancer who had a complete response to radiotherapy plus ipilimumab.

CDR3 protein: CASSYREVTYEQYF. CDR3 sequence (DNA): TGTGCCAGCAGTTACCGGGAAGTTACCTACGAGCAGTACTTC. This sequence joins TRBV6-6 and TRBJ2-7; possibly TRBD2 for D (5 bases). This CDR3 comprises 14 residues. The V and J ends lost 2 bases and 2 bases respectively, with 10 bases between them. Germline V gene sequence: CDR1 MNHNY, CDR2 SVGAGI (reference sequence).

The chain is built from TRBV28 and TRBJ2-2, with a weak D call TRBD1 (6 bases). CDR3 size: 14 residues. CDR1 is MDHEN and CDR2 is SYDVKM in the germline V gene. V was clipped by 6 bases and J by 5 bases, with 13 bases between them. CDR3 bases: TGTGCCAGCAGACCGCAGGGGTTAACCGGGGAGCTGTTTTTT. Translated: CASRPQGLTGELFF.

This clone was detected a few times. This chain links TRBV19 with TRBJ1-1; no clear D gene. Trimming took off 3 bases at V and 3 bases at J, with 11 bases between the two ends. CDR3 length equals 14 residues. Germline CDR1 and CDR2: LNHDA and SQIVND (reference sequence). CDR3 loop: CASSILVGHTEAFF. For the CDR3, the DNA is TGTGCCAGTAGTATCCTCGTTGGCCACACTGAAGCTTTCTTT.

This chain links TRBV2 with TRBJ1-1; 8 bases match TRBD1. This CDR3 region has 16 residues. V shed 7 bases, J shed 4 bases, and the junction held 14 bases outside the gene matches. Germline V gene lookup returns CDR1 SNHLY and CDR2 FYNNEI. CDR3 sequence reads: CASISTGAGVGTEAFF. The CDR3 bases are TGTGCCAGCATCTCGACAGGGGCGGGGGTTGGCACTGAAGCTTTCTTT. The full variable domain, rest sourced from reference TRBV2 and TRBJ1-1, is EPEVTQTPSHQVTQMGQEVILRCVPISNHLYFYWYRQILGQKVEFLVSFYNNEISEKSEIFDDQFSVERPDGSNFTLKIRSTKLEDSAMYFCASISTGAGVGTEAFFGQGTRLTVV.

The rearrangement links TRBV27 to TRBJ1-2; D is uncertain. The CDR3 is made up of 10 amino acids. V was shortened by 8 bases and J by 8 bases, with 9 bases between the two germline ends. CDR1 is MNHEY, CDR2 SMNVEV, per germline (reference sequence). The CDR3 region has the DNA TGTGCCAGCGGGCTTATAGGCTACACCTTC. Translating it yields CASGLIGYTF.

V and J are TRBV6-5 and TRBJ1-5, with a tentative D call TRBD1 (5 bases). Deletions cut 6 bases from V and 5 bases from J, with 11 bases between. The CDR3 has 13 residues. Germline loops: CDR1 MNHEY, CDR2 SVGAGI. The CDR3 here is CASRKGTDQPQHF. The CDR3 bases are TGTGCCAGCAGGAAGGGGACTGATCAGCCCCAGCATTTT.

The chain employs TRBV7-9 and TRBJ2-7; the D gene is possibly TRBD1 (6 bases). The CDR3 extends over 14 amino acids. Trimming removed 4 bases at V and 2 bases at J, with 12 bases between. CDR1 and CDR2 (germline): SEHNR, FQNEAQ (reference sequence). Here the CDR3 reads CASSSLRGTYEQYF. In DNA form, the CDR3 reads TGTGCCAGCAGCTCCCTAAGGGGGACCTACGAGCAGTACTTC.

The rearrangement links TRBV6-1 to TRBJ2-7; 9 bases are shared with TRBD2. The DNA matches TRBJ2-5 better at its end, which makes the J call doubtful. This CDR3 has 15 amino acids. CDR1 and CDR2 (germline): MNHNS, SASEGT. The DNA of the CDR3 is TGTGCCAGCAGCGTTAGCGGGAGTCGACAAGAGACCCAGTACTTC. It is translated as CASSVSGSRQETQYF.

J is TRBJ2-5 and V is TRBV7-9; tentatively, D is TRBD2 (5 bases). CDR1 and CDR2 from the germline V gene are SEHNR and FQNEAQ (reference sequence). The CDR3 covers 16 residues. V was cut by 2 bases and J by 1 base, with 14 bases left in between. The CDR3 sequence is CASSLMGGWVQETQYF. The CDR3 DNA sequence: TGTGCCAGCAGCTTAATGGGCGGGTGGGTCCAAGAGACCCAGTACTTC.

The rearrangement uses TRBV29-1 and TRBJ1-1; a weak D match, TRBD1 (6 bases). In germline, CDR1 is SQVTM, CDR2 ANQGSEA. Trimming stripped 7 bases from V and 4 bases from J, with 16 bases between. CDR3 length: 13 amino acids. The CDR3 region is CSGVQGRTTEAFF. The CDR3 region has the DNA TGCAGCGGAGTACAGGGAAGGACCACTGAAGCTTTCTTT.

This clone was counted a single time. The rearrangement uses TRBV27 and TRBJ1-5; no firm D call. Trimming shortened V by 0 bases and J by 2 bases, and 5 bases separated the two germline ends. Germline CDR1 and CDR2: MNHEY and SMNVEV (reference sequence). CDR3 length: 14 amino acids. For the CDR3, the DNA is TGTGCCAGCAGTTTATCCCGGGGCAATCAGCCCCAGCATTTT. Translated: CASSLSRGNQPQHF.

This clone was observed a handful of times. The chain is built from TRBV2 and TRBJ2-1; possibly TRBD2 for D (5 bases). Germline V lookup: CDR1 SNHLY, CDR2 FYNNEI. V lost 5 bases and J lost 0, with 11 bases in between. The CDR3 runs 15 residues. CDR3 DNA sequence: TGTGCCAGCAGTCGTGAAGGGAGCTCCTACAATGAGCAGTTCTTC. Amino acid sequence: CASSREGSSYNEQFF.

The chain uses TRBV10-3 and TRBJ2-5; 10 positions match TRBD1. The J call is doubtful: the DNA matches TRBJ2-7 better. Germline CDR1 and CDR2: ENHRY and SYGVKD. The length of the CDR3 is 14 residues. Written as DNA, the CDR3 is TGTGCCGCAACCGGGACAGGGGTTGTGGGCGAGCAGTACTTC. This encodes CAATGTGVVGEQYF.

V is TRBV5-6 and J is TRBJ2-7; D unresolved. Looked up from germline, CDR1 is SGHDT and CDR2 is YYEEEE. The CDR3 spans 17 residues. The V end lost 2 bases, the J end lost 3 bases, and 21 bases lay between the germline ends. CDR3: CASSFSTAVLPLYEQYF. The CDR3, as DNA: TGTGCCAGCAGCTTCAGTACAGCTGTATTGCCCCTCTACGAGCAGTACTTC.

To note about this clone: This sample also contains other DNA sequences that code for the same CDR3. V gene TRBV4-3 combines with J gene TRBJ2-3, with TRBD2 matching 11 bases. J was trimmed by 6 bases and V by 3 bases; bases with no gene match: 5. The CDR3 is 15 residues long. Germline V CDR1 and CDR2: LGHNA, YSLEER. CDR3 amino acids: CASSHPTSGEDTQYF. DNA of the CDR3: TGCGCCAGCAGCCACCCGACTAGCGGGGAGGATACGCAGTATTTT.

The chain joins TRBV5-1 to TRBJ2-3, with D maybe TRBD2 (6 bases). Germline CDR1 and CDR2: SGHRS and YFSETQ. CDR3 length equals 15 residues. V lost 0 bases, J lost 1 base, and 9 bases lay in between. CDR3 sequence reads: CASSLELARTDTQYF. CDR3 DNA: TGCGCCAGCAGCTTGGAACTAGCCCGCACAGATACGCAGTATTTT.

The chain links TRBV7-9 to TRBJ2-7; D gene uncertain. The V gene's germline CDR1 is SEHNR and CDR2 FQNEAQ (reference sequence). This CDR3 contains 13 residues. The V end lost 1 base, the J end lost 6 bases, and 10 bases lay between the germline ends. The CDR3 region is CASSLDPSGEQYF. Written as DNA, the CDR3 is TGTGCCAGCAGCTTAGATCCCTCGGGCGAGCAGTACTTC.

The gene calls are TRBV4-1 and TRBJ2-3, with D perhaps TRBD2 (5 bases). Germline V CDR1 and CDR2: MGHRA, YSYEKL. Trimming took off 3 bases at V and 1 base at J, with 14 bases between the two ends. The CDR3 consists of 16 residues. CDR3 residues: CASSHGTGGRTDTQYF. The CDR3 DNA is TGCGCCAGCAGCCATGGAACCGGAGGTCGCACAGATACGCAGTATTTT.

The V call is TRBV11-2, the J call TRBJ1-6; 7 bases match TRBD1. Looked up from germline, CDR1 is SGHAT and CDR2 is FQNNGV. This CDR3 spans 13 amino acids. V dropped 5 bases and J dropped 9; count of bases not matched to a gene: 4. CDR3 sequence: CASSPQGFSPLHF. CDR3 sequence (DNA): TGTGCCAGCAGCCCACAGGGGTTTTCACCCCTCCACTTT.

This clone was detected only a few times. The V and J genes are TRBV10-3 and TRBJ1-2; no firm D call. Germline values: CDR1 ENHRY, CDR2 SYGVKD. The CDR3 has 13 residues. V was pared by 5 bases and J by 5 bases, with 12 bases between. The CDR3 loop is CAISWYTGYGYTF. The CDR3 coding sequence is TGTGCCATCAGTTGGTATACCGGGTATGGCTACACCTTC.

In DNA, the CDR3 is TGTGCCAGCAGAGGTCGCGGGGGCTCCTACAATGAGCAGTTCTTC. Its protein product is CASRGRGGSYNEQFF. V is TRBV6-6 and J is TRBJ2-1; 7 nucleotides agree with TRBD2. CDR3 length: 15 residues. V was clipped by 6 bases and J by 0 bases; unmatched bases: 5. The germline V gene encodes CDR1 MNHNY and CDR2 SVGAGI (reference sequence).

This clone was seen a handful of times. The chain combines TRBV4-3 with TRBJ2-3; maybe TRBD2 (6 bases). Trimming pared 4 bases from V and 5 bases from J, leaving 16 bases between. The CDR3 is 15 amino acids. Germline V gene lookup returns CDR1 LGHNA and CDR2 YSLEER. CDR3 nucleotide sequence: TGCGCCAGCAGCCTACAGGCGGATAGCGGAGATACGCAGTATTTT. The encoded protein is CASSLQADSGDTQYF.

This chain connects TRBV28 to TRBJ2-5; 8 nucleotides agree with TRBD2. Germline loops: CDR1 MDHEN, CDR2 SYDVKM. J was trimmed by 2 bases and V by 3 bases; bases with no gene match: 8. The CDR3 length is 16 residues. Here the CDR3 reads CASSFSGGVGQETQYF. The CDR3 bases are TGTGCCAGCAGTTTTTCGGGGGGGGTGGGGCAAGAGACCCAGTACTTC.

The V gene is TRBV6-5, the J gene TRBJ1-3; no firm D call. The ends were cut back, 6 bases at V and 5 bases at J, with 14 bases in the middle. This CDR3 comprises 14 residues. CDR1 MNHEY and CDR2 SVGAGI come from the germline V gene. DNA of the CDR3: TGTGCCAGCAGCCGCGACATCGATCGAAACACCATATATTTT. It encodes CASSRDIDRNTIYF.

This chain connects TRBV4-3 to TRBJ1-1; 11 bases map to TRBD1. The CDR3 consists of 14 residues. In germline, CDR1 is LGHNA, CDR2 YSLEER. The ends lost 4 bases at V and 5 bases at J; junction bases unmatched: 3. The CDR3 nucleotides are TGCGCCAGCAGCCCCGGGACAGGGGGGACTGAAGCTTTCTTT. This sequence encodes CASSPGTGGTEAFF.

Concerning this clone itself: The junction differs from germline at one of its ends, possibly a read error. CDR3 loop: CASSRKTGTGIGF. In DNA form, the CDR3 reads TGTGCCAGCAGCCGCAAAACCGGGACAGGCATCGGTTTC. The chain recombines TRBV14 with TRBJ2-4; 8 bases align to TRBD1. Per the germline V gene, CDR1 is SGHDN and CDR2 is FVKESK. The length of the CDR3 is 13 residues.

The chain recombines TRBV2 with TRBJ2-7; possibly TRBD1 for D (5 bases). The V gene's germline CDR1 is SNHLY and CDR2 FYNNEI. The CDR3 runs to 15 residues. Trimming took off 0 bases at V and 3 bases at J, with 12 bases between the two ends. The CDR3 DNA sequence: TGTGCCAGCAGTGAAGCAGGGGCGACCATCTACGAGCAGTACTTC. Translation gives CASSEAGATIYEQYF. The full variable domain, completed using reference TRBV2 and TRBJ2-7, is EPEVTQTPSHQVTQMGQEVILRCVPISNHLYFYWYRQILGQKVEFLVSFYNNEISEKSEIFDDQFSVERPDGSNFTLKIRSTKLEDSAMYFCASSEAGATIYEQYFGPGTRLTVT.

The chain employs TRBV6-5 and TRBJ2-1; 14 nucleotides align to TRBD2. This CDR3 contains 15 residues. Per germline, CDR1 MNHEY and CDR2 SVGAGI. V trimming: 10 bases; J trimming: 8 bases; junction bases outside the gene matches: 10. This CDR3 is CAIKTGTSGGDEQFF. In DNA form, the CDR3 reads TGTGCCATCAAAACCGGGACTAGCGGGGGTGATGAGCAGTTCTTC.